Following are 11 T cell receptor beta chains from one sample sequenced in a study of shared clonotypes between healthy human individuals. Cells designated naive CD8 were CD45RO-negative and were positively selected for CCR7, with terminally differentiated effector memory CD45RA+ cells excluded. The method was immunoSEQ multiplex PCR; TCRdb's version includes in-frame clones alone and lacks a portion of them. The sample yields about 870,000 clones, about 91% seen once. The specimen sequenced was naive CD8+ T cells sorted from blood. Receptors were obtained from a young man in good health.

The V and J genes are TRBV14 and TRBJ1-2, with D possibly TRBD1 on 5 matching bases. The V and J ends lost 1 base and 7 bases respectively, with 13 bases between them. CDR3 size: 14 residues. CDR1 SGHDN and CDR2 FVKESK come from the germline V gene. This chain's CDR3 is CASSQGKGVLGYTF. The CDR3 DNA reads TGTGCCAGCAGCCAAGGGAAAGGGGTTCTTGGCTACACCTTC. The whole variable domain, remainder taken from reference TRBV14 and TRBJ1-2, is EAGVTQFPSHSVIEKGQTVTLRCDPISGHDNLYWYRRVMGKEIKFLLHFVKESKQDESGMPNNRFLAERTGGTYSTLKVQPAELEDSGVYFCASSQGKGVLGYTFGSGTRLTVV.

The chain joins TRBV19 to TRBJ2-7; 7 nucleotides line up with TRBD1. Germline CDR1 reads LNHDA; CDR2 reads SQIVND (reference sequence). With 5 bases clipped from V and 3 bases from J, the junction kept 7 bases outside the gene matches. This CDR3 contains 14 residues. CDR3 protein: CASSSGTALYEQYF. The CDR3 nucleotides read TGTGCCAGTAGTTCCGGGACAGCGCTCTACGAGCAGTACTTC.

This clone was counted a few times. The chain uses TRBV21-1 and TRBJ2-1; the D call of TRBD1 is as the table states it, not checked on the DNA. TRBV21-1 is listed as a pseudogene. The CDR3 sequence is 15 residues long. CDR3 amino acids: CASSSRGDSRNEQFF. The CDR3 DNA reads TGTGCCAGCAGCAGCCGTGGGGACAGCAGAAATGAGCAGTTCTTC.

The V call is TRBV7-9, the J call TRBJ2-7; D might be TRBD2 (6 bases). CDR3 length: 14 residues. In germline, CDR1 is SEHNR, CDR2 FQNEAQ (reference sequence). V lost 5 bases and J 0 bases, leaving 11 bases between the germline ends. In DNA form, the CDR3 reads TGTGCCAGCAGCGGCGGAGGGAGCTCCTACGAGCAGTACTTC. Translating it yields CASSGGGSSYEQYF.

The V call is TRBV11-3, the J call TRBJ1-5; TRBD1 aligns across 7 bases. Germline V gene sequence: CDR1 SGHNT, CDR2 YENEEA. Losses at the gene ends were 4 bases for V and 5 bases for J; bases not matched to a gene: 14. The CDR3 contains 17 residues. This chain's CDR3 is CASSSRDRAHPDQPQHF. CDR3 DNA sequence: TGTGCCAGCAGCTCCCGGGACAGAGCTCATCCAGATCAGCCCCAGCATTTT.

V is TRBV7-6 and J is TRBJ2-7, with TRBD2 matching 8 bases. Losses at the gene ends were 5 bases for V and 6 bases for J; bases not matched to a gene: 12. The germline gives CDR1 SGHVS, CDR2 FNYEAQ. The CDR3 extends over 15 amino acids. The CDR3 DNA follows: TGTGCCAGCAGCCCGCACGGCCTAGCGGGTGGCGAGCAGTACTTC. Translated: CASSPHGLAGGEQYF.

The rearrangement uses TRBV4-3 and TRBJ2-1; 9 bases align to TRBD1. Germline V gene lookup returns CDR1 LGHNA and CDR2 YSLEER. With 0 bases clipped from V and 9 bases from J, the junction kept 12 bases outside the gene matches. The CDR3 is 17 residues long. CDR3 DNA sequence: TGCGCCAGCAGCCAAGAGGCGGCTCGGACAGGGGATTCTGAGCAGTTCTTC. Protein sequence: CASSQEAARTGDSEQFF.

The rearrangement uses TRBV13 and TRBJ2-7; 13 nucleotides match TRBD2. Germline CDR1 reads PRHDT; CDR2 reads FYEKMQ (reference sequence). The CDR3 runs 15 residues. With V trimmed by 5 bases and J by 6 bases, 7 bases remained unmatched. The CDR3 DNA reads TGTGCCAGCAGCCCCCGGACTAGCGGGAGTCCCGAGCAGTACTTC. Encoded protein: CASSPRTSGSPEQYF.

CDR3 amino acids: CASNRANEQFF. CDR3 DNA: TGTGCCAGCAACAGGGCCAATGAGCAGTTCTTC. V and J are TRBV7-9 and TRBJ2-1, with D possibly TRBD1 on 6 matching bases. V was clipped by 7 bases and J by 6 bases, with 7 bases between them. Germline lookup yields CDR1 SEHNR and CDR2 FQNEAQ (reference sequence). CDR3 size: 11 residues. The full variable domain, its missing parts supplied by reference TRBV7-9 and TRBJ2-1, is DTGVSQNPRHKITKRGQNVTFRCDPISEHNRLYWYRQTLGQGPEFLTYFQNEAQLEKSRLLSDRFSAERPKGSFSTLEIQRTEQGDSAMYLCASNRANEQFFGPGTRLTVL.

The chain joins TRBV27 to TRBJ2-5; no definite D call. The CDR3 has 16 amino acids. The ends were cut back, 2 bases at V and 3 bases at J, with 16 bases in the middle. Germline V gene lookup returns CDR1 MNHEY and CDR2 SMNVEV (reference sequence). The CDR3 bases are TGTGCCAGCAGTTTACGGAGCTCCTTAGAGAAAGAGACCCAGTACTTC. This encodes CASSLRSSLEKETQYF.

The gene calls are TRBV18 and TRBJ2-1; tentative D call: TRBD2 (5 bases). With 0 bases removed from V and 3 bases from J, the gap between germline ends came to 12 bases. The germline CDR1 and CDR2 sequences are KGHSH and LQKENI. The CDR3 sequence is 16 residues long. The CDR3 reads CASSPPVGDLYNEQFF. In DNA, the CDR3 is TGTGCCAGCTCACCACCGGTGGGAGATCTCTACAATGAGCAGTTCTTC.